These 28 T cell receptor beta chains were sequenced from one sample in a study of T cell responses to AZD1222 COVID-19 vaccine. The method was immunoSEQ multiplex PCR; TCRdb's version includes in-frame clones alone and lacks a portion of them. The table records 150,000 to 200,000 clones, roughly 89% of them present only once. This specimen consisted of peripheral blood, obtained on day 0 of AZD1222 vaccination. The receptors stem from an adult in good health.

The V gene is TRBV2, the J gene TRBJ2-3; D remains ambiguous. The germline V gene encodes CDR1 SNHLY and CDR2 FYNNEI. Trimming cost V 4 bases and J 0 bases, with 14 bases left between them. The CDR3 is 16 amino acids. CDR3 bases: TGTGCCAGCAGTGGGACGGGTGGCTTTAGCACAGATACGCAGTATTTT. As protein: CASSGTGGFSTDTQYF.

The V gene is TRBV29-1, the J gene TRBJ1-2; D is unclear. Germline CDR1 and CDR2: SQVTM and ANQGSEA. The CDR3 contains 15 residues. Trimming stripped 3 bases from V and 1 base from J, with 15 bases between. The CDR3 region has the DNA TGCAGCGTTGATGGGCCGCGGGGAGGTAACTATGGCTACACCTTC. Translation: CSVDGPRGGNYGYTF.

As to this clone: The same CDR3 can be traced to other DNA sequences in this sample. CDR3 DNA: TGTGCCAGCAGCGTAGAGGGCGGGGGAAACACCATATATTTT. It yields the protein CASSVEGGGNTIYF. The chain combines TRBV9 with TRBJ1-3; D call uncertain. Deletions cut 0 bases from V and 4 bases from J, with 8 bases between. This CDR3 has 14 amino acids. Per germline, CDR1 SGDLS and CDR2 YYNGEE.

The J gene is TRBJ2-7, the V gene TRBV28; the D gene is possibly TRBD2 (6 bases). Trimming took off 5 bases at V and 2 bases at J, with 22 bases between the two ends. Germline assignment: CDR1 MDHEN and CDR2 SYDVKM. This CDR3 is 17 amino acids long. The chain's CDR3 is CASSLGHGGGAPYEQYF. The CDR3 DNA reads TGTGCCAGCAGTCTAGGGCACGGCGGAGGGGCCCCCTACGAGCAGTACTTC.

The CDR3: CASSEQGAIGYGYTF. The DNA for the CDR3 is TGTGCCAGCAGTGAACAGGGGGCGATTGGCTATGGCTACACCTTC. The chain carries TRBV6-1 and TRBJ1-2; 8 bases align to TRBD1. The CDR3 runs to 15 residues. Germline V gene sequence: CDR1 MNHNS, CDR2 SASEGT. V gave up 2 bases and J gave up 4 bases; unmatched junction bases: 6.

The J gene is TRBJ2-5, the V gene TRBV18, with TRBD2 matching 13 bases. V dropped 3 bases and J dropped 4; count of bases not matched to a gene: 11. The CDR3 has 18 residues. Germline-derived CDR1 and CDR2 are KGHSH and LQKENI. CDR3 coding DNA: TGTGCCAGCTCACCGGGACTAGCGGGACCAAGACGAGGAGAGACCCAGTACTTC. Translating gives CASSPGLAGPRRGETQYF.

The genes are TRBV10-2 and TRBJ2-3; 10 bases are a match to TRBD2. Trimming took 5 bases from V and 4 from J; bases not matched to a gene: 6. The CDR3 runs 15 residues. In germline, CDR1 is WSHSY, CDR2 SAAADI. In nucleotides, the CDR3 is TGCGCCAGCAGTAAGTTAGCGGGGGGCCCAGATACGCAGTATTTT. Encoded protein: CASSKLAGGPDTQYF.

The chain's CDR3 is CASVRGSGNTIYF. The CDR3 DNA sequence: TGTGCCTCCGTCAGGGGGTCGGGAAACACCATATATTTT. The V and J genes are TRBV30 and TRBJ1-3; TRBD1 aligns across 7 bases. Trimming cost V 7 bases and J 4 bases; bases outside gene matches: 7. Germline CDR1 is GTSNPN and CDR2 is SVGIG (reference sequence). The CDR3 extends over 13 amino acids.

The chain couples TRBV27 to TRBJ2-1, with D unclear. The germline CDR1 and CDR2 sequences are MNHEY and SMNVEV (reference sequence). The CDR3 runs 12 residues. V was shortened by 6 bases and J by 6 bases, with 9 bases between the two germline ends. The CDR3 spells CASSTLGNEQFF. CDR3 nucleotide sequence: TGTGCCAGCAGCACCCTAGGCAATGAGCAGTTCTTC.

The chain has TRBV5-1 and TRBJ2-1, with TRBD2 as a possible D gene (6 bases). The CDR3 runs 15 residues. V was shortened by 0 bases and J by 3 bases, with 10 bases between the two germline ends. Germline assignment: CDR1 SGHRS and CDR2 YFSETQ. This CDR3 is CASSLVTSSYNEQFF. The CDR3 region has the DNA TGCGCCAGCAGCTTGGTAACTAGCAGCTACAATGAGCAGTTCTTC.

The chain combines TRBV7-3 with TRBJ2-2; D not resolved. The germline V gene encodes CDR1 SGHTA and CDR2 FQGTGA. The CDR3 is made up of 13 amino acids. V lost 4 bases and J 4 bases, leaving 7 bases between the germline ends. The CDR3 region is CASSSVGTGELFF. The CDR3 region has the DNA TGTGCCAGCAGCTCCGTCGGCACCGGGGAGCTGTTTTTT.

The rearrangement links TRBV18 to TRBJ2-6; no firm D call. The CDR3 totals 16 residues. The V gene's germline CDR1 is KGHSH and CDR2 LQKENI. V was cut by 0 bases and J by 4 bases, with 10 bases left in between. CDR3 nucleotides: TGTGCCAGCTCACCACCGACCCGATTGGGGGCCAACGTCCTGACTTTC. Translation gives CASSPPTRLGANVLTF.

This sequence joins TRBV28 and TRBJ2-3, with TRBD1 matching 9 bases. Germline loops: CDR1 MDHEN, CDR2 SYDVKM. Trimming took 5 bases from V and 3 from J; bases not matched to a gene: 6. This CDR3 is 15 amino acids long. The CDR3 sequence: CASSRGTGITDTQYF. The CDR3 DNA reads as TGTGCCAGCAGTCGGGGGACAGGGATTACAGATACGCAGTATTTT.

The chain is built from TRBV5-6 and TRBJ1-6; D may be TRBD1 (5 bases). The CDR3 has 14 amino acids. Trimming stripped 4 bases from V and 7 bases from J, with 12 bases between. Germline V gives CDR1 SGHDT, CDR2 YYEEEE. CDR3 DNA sequence: TGTGCCAGCAGCCAAGGGGTTTCCAATTCACCCCTCCACTTT. This encodes CASSQGVSNSPLHF.

The chain couples TRBV6-5 to TRBJ1-2; TRBD1 might be the D (5 bases). V was trimmed by 6 bases and J by 2 bases, leaving 13 bases between them. Germline V gives CDR1 MNHEY, CDR2 SVGAGI. The CDR3 runs 14 residues. This CDR3 reads CASRGVGQNYGYTF. In DNA, the CDR3 is TGTGCCAGCAGAGGAGTGGGGCAGAACTATGGCTACACCTTC.

The chain couples TRBV10-1 to TRBJ2-7, with 14 bases fitting TRBD2. V gave up 2 bases and J gave up 5 bases; unmatched junction bases: 2. The length of the CDR3 is 15 residues. Looked up from germline, CDR1 is WNHNN and CDR2 is SYGVQD (reference sequence). Here the CDR3 reads CASSEGTSGSDEQYF. The CDR3 region has the DNA TGCGCCAGCAGTGAGGGGACTAGCGGGAGTGACGAGCAGTACTTC.

This chain links TRBV5-6 with TRBJ2-4; 10 positions match TRBD2. With V trimmed by 6 bases and J by 4 bases, 4 bases remained unmatched. The CDR3 runs to 14 residues. CDR1 is SGHDT and CDR2 is YYEEEE in the germline V gene. The CDR3 bases are TGTGCCAGCAAACCTAGCGGGGGAAAAAACATTCAGTACTTC. Translating gives CASKPSGGKNIQYF.

V is TRBV6-4 and J is TRBJ1-6; 8 nucleotides match TRBD1. The germline V gene has CDR1 MRHNA and CDR2 SNTAGT. V shed 5 bases and J 10 bases; nucleotides not matched to a gene: 4. This CDR3 region has 13 residues. CDR3: CASSPNRGSPLHF. The CDR3, as DNA: TGTGCCAGCAGTCCCAACAGGGGGTCACCCCTCCACTTT.

This clone was seen just once. The CDR3 reads CASSETYEQYF. The CDR3 bases are TGTGCCAGCAGTGAGACCTACGAGCAGTACTTC. V usage is TRBV2 and J usage is TRBJ2-7, with D hard to call. V was clipped by 3 bases and J by 2 bases, with 2 bases between them. Per germline, CDR1 SNHLY and CDR2 FYNNEI. The CDR3 is 11 amino acids.

The J gene is TRBJ2-1, the V gene TRBV3-1 (or the pseudogene TRBV3-2), with 13 bases that match TRBD2. Germline V CDR1 and CDR2: LGHDT, YNNKEL (reference sequence). V lost 4 bases, J lost 11 bases, and 2 bases stayed unmatched. The CDR3 consists of 13 residues. CDR3: CASSPGTSGKQFF. CDR3 coding DNA: TGTGCCAGCAGCCCAGGGACTAGCGGGAAGCAGTTCTTC.

V gene TRBV7-2 combines with J gene TRBJ1-1; the match to TRBD1 covers 7 bases. Losses at the gene ends were 1 base for V and 1 base for J; bases not matched to a gene: 3. Germline assignment: CDR1 SGHTA and CDR2 FQGNSA. The CDR3 totals 15 residues. The CDR3 sequence is CASSLDPGGNTEAFF. The CDR3 coding sequence is TGTGCCAGCAGCTTAGATCCAGGGGGGAACACTGAAGCTTTCTTT.

DNA of the CDR3: TGTGCCAGCAGCGTAGGAGGTAGCGGGGGGGCACAAGAGACCCAGTACTTC. Translating it yields CASSVGGSGGAQETQYF. The rearrangement uses TRBV9 and TRBJ2-5; the match to TRBD2 covers 11 bases. CDR3 length: 17 amino acids. The junction had 6 bases not matched to a gene; V was cut back by 0 bases and J by 2 bases. Germline V gene lookup returns CDR1 SGDLS and CDR2 YYNGEE. The entire variable domain, with the rest obtained from reference TRBV9 and TRBJ2-5, is as follows: DSGVTQTPKHLITATGQRVTLRCSPRSGDLSVYWYQQSLDQGLQFLIQYYNGEERAKGNILERFSAQQFPDLHSELNLSSLELGDSALYFCASSVGGSGGAQETQYFGPGTRLLVL.

The CDR3 region is CSVVKGGRSYNEQFF. The CDR3 nucleotides are TGCAGCGTTGTCAAGGGGGGTCGATCCTACAATGAGCAGTTCTTC. The chain combines TRBV29-1 with TRBJ2-1; perhaps D is TRBD1 or TRBD2 (6 bases each). The germline V and J ends were trimmed by 4 bases and 1 base, with 14 bases remaining between them. Germline V gene sequence: CDR1 SQVTM, CDR2 ANQGSEA. The CDR3 is 15 residues long.

The chain has TRBV14 and TRBJ1-2, with D possibly being TRBD1 (5 bases). The V end lost 1 base, the J end lost 2 bases, and 17 bases lay between the germline ends. Germline CDR1 reads SGHDN; CDR2 reads FVKESK. CDR3 length: 17 amino acids. The CDR3 sequence is CASSQGAWVRVNYGYTF. In nucleotides, the CDR3 is TGTGCCAGCAGCCAAGGGGCTTGGGTCAGGGTGAACTATGGCTACACCTTC.

The chain combines TRBV11-3 with TRBJ2-5; possible D gene TRBD1, 5 bases. V was cut by 5 bases and J by 3 bases, with 13 bases left in between. CDR1 SGHNT and CDR2 YENEEA come from the germline V gene. The CDR3 consists of 14 residues. The DNA for the CDR3 is TGTGCCAGCAGCGACGACAGTGGTGAAGAGACCCAGTACTTC. Amino acids: CASSDDSGEETQYF.

The DNA for the CDR3 is TGTGCCAGCAGCCGGGGAGAGAACACTGAAGCTTTCTTT. Translation gives CASSRGENTEAFF. The chain couples TRBV5-4 to TRBJ1-1; no clear D. This CDR3 comprises 13 residues. The ends were cut back, 4 bases at V and 1 base at J, with 8 bases in the middle. From germline, CDR1 is SGHNT and CDR2 YYREEE (reference sequence). Variable domain in full (rest from reference TRBV5-4 and TRBJ1-1): ETGVTQSPTHLIKTRGQQVTLRCSSQSGHNTVSWYQQALGQGPQFIFQYYREEENGRGNFPPRFSGLQFPNYSSELNVNALELDDSALYLCASSRGENTEAFFGQGTRLTVV.

CDR3 sequence reads: CASSQLAGVYEQYF. The CDR3 DNA reads as TGTGCCAGCAGCCAACTAGCGGGGGTCTACGAGCAGTACTTC. The chain uses TRBV6-6 and TRBJ2-7, with 11 bases fitting TRBD2. V was clipped by 6 bases and J by 3 bases; unmatched bases: 4. The CDR3 is 14 amino acids. Germline V CDR1 and CDR2: MNHNY, SVGAGI (reference sequence).

Comments on this clone: One junction end disagrees with the germline gene, perhaps due to a read error. The gene calls are TRBV3-1 (or the pseudogene TRBV3-2) and TRBJ1-6; D unresolved. CDR3 length: 13 amino acids. Germline-derived CDR1 and CDR2 are LGHDT and YNNKEL (reference sequence). Here the CDR3 DNA reads TGTGCCAGCAGCCAGGGAATAAATTCACCCCTCCATTTT. Amino acid sequence: CASSQGINSPLHF.